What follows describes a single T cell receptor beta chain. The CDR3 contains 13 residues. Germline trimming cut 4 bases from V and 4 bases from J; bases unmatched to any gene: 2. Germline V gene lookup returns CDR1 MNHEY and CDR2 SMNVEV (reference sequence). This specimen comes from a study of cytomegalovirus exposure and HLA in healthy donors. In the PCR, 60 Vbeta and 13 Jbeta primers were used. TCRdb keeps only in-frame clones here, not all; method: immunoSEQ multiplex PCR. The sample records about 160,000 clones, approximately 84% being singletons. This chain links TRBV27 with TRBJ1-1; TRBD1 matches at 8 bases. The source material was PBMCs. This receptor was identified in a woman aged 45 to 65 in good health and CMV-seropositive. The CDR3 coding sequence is TGTGCCAGCAGTTCTGACAGGGGCACTGAAGCTTTCTTT. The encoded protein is CASSSDRGTEAFF.